A single sample is the source of the 4 T cell receptor beta chains below, sequenced in a study of T-cell reconstitution after alpha-beta-depleted transplantation in children. For TCRbeta, the library was prepared with unique molecular identifiers. TCRdb ran MiXCR on the PCR reads and lists one entry per CDR3 protein. Among 85,000 to 120,000 distinct CDR3 sequences listed, about 5.6% were seen once. The sample consisted of PBMCs, mostly from graft donor cells, taken 60 days after TCRalphabeta/CD19-depleted stem cell transplant. These receptors were obtained from a female patient younger than 10 who had a stem cell transplant for Fanconi anemia, so the T cells may come from the graft donor.

Only a few counts were recorded for this clonotype. The chain is built from TRBV20-1 and TRBJ1-1; 7 bases match TRBD1. CDR3 length: 16 amino acids. Germline trimming cut 4 bases from V and 0 bases from J; bases unmatched to any gene: 11. Germline V gives CDR1 DFQATT, CDR2 SNEGSKA (reference sequence). This CDR3 is CSATQGPPGVNTEAFF. For the CDR3, the DNA is TGCAGTGCTACACAGGGGCCCCCCGGGGTGAACACTGAAGCTTTCTTT.

This clonotype was detected many times. The chain joins TRBV29-1 to TRBJ1-2; D is undetermined. Trimming took off 3 bases at V and 1 base at J, with 12 bases between the two ends. Looked up from germline, CDR1 is SQVTM and CDR2 is ANQGSEA. The CDR3 extends over 14 amino acids. This CDR3 is CSVEWLELNYGYTF. The CDR3 DNA follows: TGCAGCGTTGAGTGGCTGGAACTTAACTATGGCTACACCTTC. Variable domain in full (rest from reference TRBV29-1 and TRBJ1-2): SAVISQKPSRDICQRGTSLTIQCQVDSQVTMMFWYRQQPGQSLTLIATANQGSEATYESGFVIDKFPISRPNLTFSTLTVSNMSPEDSSIYLCSVEWLELNYGYTFGSGTRLTVV.

This sequence joins TRBV7-9 and TRBJ2-7, with 8 bases identical to TRBD2. Losses at the gene ends were 1 base for V and 4 bases for J; bases not matched to a gene: 6. Per the germline V gene, CDR1 is SEHNR and CDR2 is FQNEAQ (reference sequence). The CDR3 spans 15 residues. CDR3 region: CASSLEGLATYEQYF. For the CDR3, the DNA is TGTGCCAGCAGCTTAGAAGGACTAGCCACTTACGAGCAGTACTTC.

This clonotype was observed many times. V is TRBV20-1 and J is TRBJ2-3; tentatively, D is TRBD1 or TRBD2 (5 bases each). The germline V and J ends were trimmed by 6 bases and 2 bases, with 9 bases remaining between them. The CDR3 is 12 amino acids. The germline CDR1 and CDR2 sequences are DFQATT and SNEGSKA (reference sequence). Here the CDR3 reads CSAGTVTDTQYF. The CDR3 bases are TGCAGTGCCGGGACCGTCACAGATACGCAGTATTTT.